The source of this TCR beta chain is a study of lymphopenia after photon versus proton radiotherapy. Whole-study results and caveats: Proton therapy kept repertoires fairly stable, unlike photons, which gained effector/memory cells. Only patients who died were analyzed for survival; proton advantage is unproven.

Produced via immunoSEQ multiplex PCR; TCRdb's table is partial and in-frame only. The table shows over 55,000 clones, with 87% occurring only once. A remark on this clone: Its specificity is not known.

This CDR3 contains 16 residues. CDR1 GTSNPN and CDR2 SVGIG come from the germline V gene (reference sequence). Trimming shortened V by 0 bases and J by 0 bases, and 11 bases separated the two germline ends. The source of this sequence is a man of 80 years or more with esophageal cancer. The material was peripheral blood, obtained from a patient treated with proton-based radiotherapy. The chain is built from TRBV30 and TRBJ1-4; D uncertain. The CDR3 here is CAWSVGFTTTNEKLFF. Written as DNA, the CDR3 is TGTGCCTGGAGTGTAGGGTTTACGACAACTAATGAAAAACTGTTTTTT.